The 23 T cell receptor beta chains reported below all come from one sample, sequenced in a study of blood T cell repertoires in COVID-19. TCRdb's table, derived via immunoSEQ multiplex PCR, lists solely in-frame clones and lacks some. The data contain around 99,000 clones, about three quarters of them singletons. Sequencing was done on a sample of peripheral blood. The source is a man aged 65 to 79 with acute or convalescent COVID-19.

V and J are TRBV19 and TRBJ2-1; 10 bases agree with TRBD1. Germline trimming cut 6 bases from V and 4 bases from J; bases unmatched to any gene: 3. Germline V gene data show CDR1 as LNHDA and CDR2 as SQIVND (reference sequence). The CDR3 covers 14 residues. The CDR3 loop reads CASSRDRGYNEQFF. CDR3 DNA sequence: TGTGCCAGTAGCCGGGACAGGGGTTACAATGAGCAGTTCTTC.

Written as DNA, the CDR3 is TGCAGTGCTAGTACAGGGATGGCGGCAGATACGCAGTATTTT. Translation gives CSASTGMAADTQYF. The chain combines TRBV20-1 with TRBJ2-3; D might be TRBD1 (6 bases). The V gene lost 3 bases and the J gene lost 4 bases, with 14 bases spanning the gap. The CDR3 consists of 14 residues. Germline V CDR1 and CDR2: DFQATT, SNEGSKA (reference sequence).

This chain joins TRBV9 and TRBJ2-2; 7 positions agree with TRBD2. This CDR3 has 18 residues. Losses at the gene ends were 4 bases for V and 4 bases for J; bases not matched to a gene: 16. CDR1 is SGDLS, CDR2 YYNGEE, per germline. The CDR3 DNA is TGTGCCAGCAGCCTTCAGACGCTAGGACTAGGAAGCACCGGGGAGCTGTTTTTT. As protein: CASSLQTLGLGSTGELFF.

The V call is TRBV4-2, the J call TRBJ2-1; 14 bases fit TRBD2. V trimming: 0 bases; J trimming: 4 bases; junction bases outside the gene matches: 5. The CDR3 contains 18 residues. Germline CDR1 reads LGHNA; CDR2 reads YNFKEQ. The CDR3 DNA sequence: TGTGCCAGCAGCCAAGACACCCGGACTAGCGGGGGGTACAATGAGCAGTTCTTC. It is translated as CASSQDTRTSGGYNEQFF.

To note about this clone: An end of the junction differs from the germline gene, which may be a read error. The sample has other DNA sequences that encode this CDR3 too. This chain links TRBV19 with TRBJ1-6; 7 bases fit TRBD1. The CDR3 is 13 residues long. Per the germline V gene, CDR1 is LNHDA and CDR2 is SQIVND (reference sequence). The CDR3 DNA sequence: TGTGCCAGTAGTACGGGTGGACAGGCACCCCTCCATTTT. Amino acid sequence: CASSTGGQAPLHF.

The chain couples TRBV20-1 to TRBJ2-1; 8 positions agree with TRBD2. Germline V CDR1 and CDR2: DFQATT, SNEGSKA (reference sequence). The CDR3 has 15 amino acids. The V gene end was trimmed by 3 bases and the J gene end by 7 bases; junction bases not matched to a gene: 11. This CDR3 is CSASSRGGRVNEQFF. For the CDR3, the DNA is TGCAGTGCTAGTTCCCGGGGGGGCCGTGTAAATGAGCAGTTCTTC.

The chain recombines TRBV2 with TRBJ2-2; 9 positions agree with TRBD1. The J segment lost 3 bases and the V segment lost 7 bases, leaving 3 bases of the junction unmatched. The germline CDR1 and CDR2 sequences are SNHLY and FYNNEI. The CDR3 consists of 14 residues. This CDR3 reads CASTRQGDTGELFF. The CDR3 coding sequence is TGTGCCAGCACGAGACAGGGGGACACCGGGGAGCTGTTTTTT.

This clone was seen just once. The V and J genes are TRBV6-5 and TRBJ1-6; D is perhaps TRBD1 (5 bases). The germline V gene has CDR1 MNHEY and CDR2 SVGAGI. This CDR3 region has 13 residues. Trimming shortened V by 5 bases and J by 6 bases, and 8 bases separated the two germline ends. CDR3 in DNA: TGTGCCAGCAGTCCGGGACTTAATTCACCCCTCCACTTT. Amino acid sequence: CASSPGLNSPLHF.

V and J are TRBV19 and TRBJ2-3, with 9 bases aligning to TRBD2. This CDR3 is built from 17 residues. Germline values: CDR1 LNHDA, CDR2 SQIVND (reference sequence). V lost 3 bases and J lost 0; bases outside the gene matches: 7. CDR3: CASSIAHLAGSTDTQYF. CDR3 sequence (DNA): TGTGCCAGTAGTATTGCTCACCTAGCGGGGAGCACAGATACGCAGTATTTT.

The chain employs TRBV27 and TRBJ1-5; D gene unclear. The CDR3 is 14 amino acids. V lost 5 bases to trimming and J lost 0 bases, with 8 bases between them. Germline CDR1 MNHEY, CDR2 SMNVEV (reference sequence). CDR3 region: CASSPQNSNQPQHF. CDR3 nucleotides: TGTGCCAGCAGTCCCCAGAATAGCAATCAGCCCCAGCATTTT.

The gene calls are TRBV5-1 and TRBJ1-1; D unresolved. The CDR3 has 13 amino acids. Trimming stripped 5 bases from V and 3 bases from J, with 11 bases between. Germline V gives CDR1 SGHRS, CDR2 YFSETQ. The CDR3: CASSRGRDTEAFF. Here the CDR3 DNA reads TGCGCCAGCAGTCGAGGTCGTGACACTGAAGCTTTCTTT.

V usage is TRBV5-1 and J usage is TRBJ2-1; TRBD2 might be the D (6 bases). The CDR3 is made up of 13 amino acids. Germline V gene data show CDR1 as SGHRS and CDR2 as YFSETQ. Deletions cut 0 bases from V and 9 bases from J, with 10 bases between. CDR3 in DNA: TGCGCCAGCAGCTTGGCGTCCGGGGGTGAGCAGTTCTTC. It encodes CASSLASGGEQFF. Using reference TRBV5-1 and TRBJ2-1 for the parts outside the CDR3, the full variable domain is KAGVTQTPRYLIKTRGQQVTLSCSPISGHRSVSWYQQTPGQGLQFLFEYFSETQRNKGNFPGRFSGRQFSNSRSEMNVSTLELGDSALYLCASSLASGGEQFFGPGTRLTVL.

This clone has just a few counts. The chain employs TRBV9 and TRBJ1-4, with a possible D match to TRBD1 (5 bases). V was clipped by 4 bases and J by 5 bases, with 9 bases between them. From germline, CDR1 is SGDLS and CDR2 YYNGEE. The CDR3 totals 13 residues. In DNA, the CDR3 is TGTGCCAGCAGCACCAGGGAAAATGAAAAACTGTTTTTT. The encoded protein is CASSTRENEKLFF.

V gene TRBV3-1 (or the pseudogene TRBV3-2) combines with J gene TRBJ2-3, with D unclear. Trimming removed 1 base from V and 6 bases from J, with 8 bases in between. Germline assignment: CDR1 LGHDT and CDR2 YNNKEL (reference sequence). This CDR3 has 13 amino acids. The CDR3 here is CASSQVTRDTQYF. CDR3 DNA sequence: TGTGCCAGCAGCCAAGTAACCCGGGATACGCAGTATTTT.

The table lists this clone with a count of one. This rearrangement joins TRBV4-1 to TRBJ2-2; TRBD2 is a possible D gene (6 bases). CDR3 length: 15 residues. Germline CDR1 reads MGHRA; CDR2 reads YSYEKL. The V and J ends lost 8 bases and 2 bases respectively, with 15 bases between them. CDR3 DNA: TGCGCCAGCCACACCGGGACTGGAAACACCGGGGAGCTGTTTTTT. Protein: CASHTGTGNTGELFF.

This clone is a singleton in its sample. One end of the junction is discordant with germline, which a read error may explain. V usage is TRBV6-5 and J usage is TRBJ1-6, with D perhaps TRBD1 (5 bases). The length of the CDR3 is 15 residues. CDR1 is MNHEY and CDR2 is SVGAGI in the germline V gene. The CDR3 loop reads CASSDSGLPGGPLHF. DNA of the CDR3: TGTGCCAGCAGTGACTCGGGACTCCCAGGCGGACCCCTCCACTTT.

In its sample, this clone was seen a few times. At the DNA level, this CDR3 is encoded by other sequences in the same sample as well. The chain recombines TRBV6-5 with TRBJ1-1, with D hard to call. Germline values: CDR1 MNHEY, CDR2 SVGAGI. The CDR3 extends over 14 amino acids. Trimming took 0 bases from V and 1 from J, leaving 6 bases between them. The CDR3 DNA reads as TGTGCCAGCAGTTACTCTTACAGGAACACTGAAGCTTTCTTT. Translation gives CASSYSYRNTEAFF.

There are a few counts of this clone. The V gene is TRBV5-4, the J gene TRBJ2-5; 10 bases fit TRBD2. In germline, CDR1 is SGHNT, CDR2 YYREEE (reference sequence). There are 15 residues in the CDR3. Losses at the gene ends were 0 bases for V and 1 base for J; bases not matched to a gene: 0. The chain's CDR3 is CASSLVAGGQETQYF. CDR3 in DNA: TGTGCCAGCAGCTTGGTAGCGGGGGGCCAAGAGACCCAGTACTTC.

The gene calls are TRBV11-2 and TRBJ1-5; D perhaps matches TRBD1 (5 bases). Germline CDR1 and CDR2: SGHAT and FQNNGV. This CDR3 is 15 amino acids long. Trimming removed 5 bases from V and 3 bases from J, with 14 bases in between. The DNA of the CDR3 is TGTGCCAGCAGCGCGGAGGGACTTTCCAATCAGCCCCAGCATTTT. It yields the protein CASSAEGLSNQPQHF.

This clone was observed a few times. This chain uses TRBV7-9 with TRBJ2-7, with 9 bases fitting TRBD1. The CDR3 extends over 17 amino acids. Per the germline V gene, CDR1 is SEHNR and CDR2 is FQNEAQ (reference sequence). V trimming: 5 bases; J trimming: 2 bases; junction bases outside the gene matches: 13. The chain's CDR3 is CASSPGTGSRRAYEQYF. Here the CDR3 DNA reads TGTGCCAGCAGCCCCGGGACAGGGTCACGCAGGGCCTACGAGCAGTACTTC.

CDR3 bases: TGTGCCAGTAGTATAGATGCGCAGGGGAACAACTATGGCTACACCTTC. This translates into CASSIDAQGNNYGYTF. This chain connects TRBV19 to TRBJ1-2; D possibly corresponds to TRBD1 (6 bases). The CDR3 loop spans 16 amino acids. In germline, CDR1 is LNHDA, CDR2 SQIVND (reference sequence). The V gene lost 0 bases and the J gene lost 2 bases, with 13 bases spanning the gap.

V usage is TRBV5-1 and J usage is TRBJ2-1; 13 nucleotides line up with TRBD2. With 0 bases clipped from V and 8 bases from J, the junction kept 2 bases outside the gene matches. The germline V gene encodes CDR1 SGHRS and CDR2 YFSETQ. This CDR3 region has 15 residues. CDR3 nucleotides: TGCGCCAGCAGCTTGGTGACTAGCGGGGGGCATGAGCAGTTCTTC. It is translated as CASSLVTSGGHEQFF.

CDR3 sequence: CSDETGMNTEAFF. CDR3 coding DNA: TGCAGCGACGAGACAGGGATGAACACTGAAGCTTTCTTT. The chain couples TRBV29-1 to TRBJ1-1, with 7 bases fitting TRBD1. The CDR3 length is 13 residues. The V segment lost 7 bases and the J segment 0 bases; nucleotides outside the gene matches: 5. CDR1 is SQVTM, CDR2 ANQGSEA, per germline.